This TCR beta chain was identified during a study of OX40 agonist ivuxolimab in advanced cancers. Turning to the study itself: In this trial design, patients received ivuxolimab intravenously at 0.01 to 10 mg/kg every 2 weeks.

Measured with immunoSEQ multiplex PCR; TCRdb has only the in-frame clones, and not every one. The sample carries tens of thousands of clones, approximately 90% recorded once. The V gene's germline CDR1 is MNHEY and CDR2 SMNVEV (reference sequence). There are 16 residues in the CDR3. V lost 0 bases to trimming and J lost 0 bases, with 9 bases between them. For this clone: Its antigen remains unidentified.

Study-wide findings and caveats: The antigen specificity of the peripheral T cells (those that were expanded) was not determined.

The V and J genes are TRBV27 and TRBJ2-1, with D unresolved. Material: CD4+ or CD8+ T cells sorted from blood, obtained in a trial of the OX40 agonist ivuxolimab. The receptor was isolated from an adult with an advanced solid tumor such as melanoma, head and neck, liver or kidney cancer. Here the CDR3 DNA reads TGTGCCAGCAGTTTATCGTTCAGTGGCTCCTACAATGAGCAGTTCTTC. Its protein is CASSLSFSGSYNEQFF.